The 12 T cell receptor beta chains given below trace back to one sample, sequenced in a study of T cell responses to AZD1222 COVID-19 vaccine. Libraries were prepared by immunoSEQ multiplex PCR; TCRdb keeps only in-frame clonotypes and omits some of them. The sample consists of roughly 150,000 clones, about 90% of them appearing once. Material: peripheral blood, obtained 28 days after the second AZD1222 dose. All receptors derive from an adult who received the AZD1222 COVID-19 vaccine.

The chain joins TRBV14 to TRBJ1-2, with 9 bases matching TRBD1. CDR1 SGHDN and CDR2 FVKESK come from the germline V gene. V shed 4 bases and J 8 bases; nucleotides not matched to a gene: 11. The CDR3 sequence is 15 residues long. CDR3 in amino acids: CASSRVTGTGYGYTF. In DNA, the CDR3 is TGTGCCAGCAGCCGAGTTACCGGGACAGGGTACGGCTACACCTTC.

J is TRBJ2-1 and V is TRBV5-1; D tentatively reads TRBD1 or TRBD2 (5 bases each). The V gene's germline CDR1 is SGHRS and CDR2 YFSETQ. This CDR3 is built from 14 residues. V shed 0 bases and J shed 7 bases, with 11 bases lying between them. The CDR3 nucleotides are TGCGCCAGCAGCTTGGCTGGAGAGGGGAATGAGCAGTTCTTC. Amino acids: CASSLAGEGNEQFF.

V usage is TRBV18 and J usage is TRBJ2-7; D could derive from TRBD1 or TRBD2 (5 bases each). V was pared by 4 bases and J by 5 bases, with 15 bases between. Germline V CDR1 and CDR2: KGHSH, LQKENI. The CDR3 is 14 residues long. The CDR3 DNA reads TGTGCCAGCTCACTTCCCGAGGGGCGAAACGAGCAGTACTTC. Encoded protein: CASSLPEGRNEQYF.

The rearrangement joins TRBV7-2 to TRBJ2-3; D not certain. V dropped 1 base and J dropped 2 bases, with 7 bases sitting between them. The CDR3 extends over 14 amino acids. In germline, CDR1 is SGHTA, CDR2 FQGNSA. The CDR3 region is CASSLGLYTDTQYF. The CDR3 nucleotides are TGTGCCAGCAGCTTAGGGCTTTACACAGATACGCAGTATTTT.

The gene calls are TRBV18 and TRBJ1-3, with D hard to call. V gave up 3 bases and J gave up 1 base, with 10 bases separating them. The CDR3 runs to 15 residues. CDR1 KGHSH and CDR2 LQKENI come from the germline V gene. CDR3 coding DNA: TGTGCCAGCTCACCCGAGGACCGGTCTGGAAACACCATATATTTT. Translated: CASSPEDRSGNTIYF. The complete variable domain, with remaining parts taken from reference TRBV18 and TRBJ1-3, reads NAGVMQNPRHLVRRRGQEARLRCSPMKGHSHVYWYRQLPEEGLKFMVYLQKENIIDESGMPKERFSAEFPKEGPSILRIQQVVRGDSAAYFCASSPEDRSGNTIYFGEGSWLTVV.

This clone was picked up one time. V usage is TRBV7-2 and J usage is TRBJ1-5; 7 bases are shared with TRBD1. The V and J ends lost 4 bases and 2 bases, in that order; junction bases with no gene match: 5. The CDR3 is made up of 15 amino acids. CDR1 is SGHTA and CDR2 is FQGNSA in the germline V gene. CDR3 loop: CASSSGGSGNQPQHF. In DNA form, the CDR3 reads TGTGCCAGCAGCTCAGGGGGTAGCGGCAATCAGCCCCAGCATTTT.

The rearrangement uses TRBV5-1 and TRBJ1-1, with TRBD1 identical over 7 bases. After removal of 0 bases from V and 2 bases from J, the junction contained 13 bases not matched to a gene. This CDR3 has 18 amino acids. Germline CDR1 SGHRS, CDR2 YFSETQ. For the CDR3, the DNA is TGCGCCAGCAGCTTGGCCGGAAGGGGGCGGCTTTATAACACTGAAGCTTTCTTT. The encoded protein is CASSLAGRGRLYNTEAFF.

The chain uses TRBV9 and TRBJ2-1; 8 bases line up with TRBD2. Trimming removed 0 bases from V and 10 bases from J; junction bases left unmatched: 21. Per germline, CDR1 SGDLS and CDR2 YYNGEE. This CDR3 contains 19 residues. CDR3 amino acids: CASSVEPRRAGGLSMEQFF. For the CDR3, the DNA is TGTGCCAGCAGCGTAGAGCCCCGGCGGGCGGGAGGTCTCTCAATGGAGCAGTTCTTC.

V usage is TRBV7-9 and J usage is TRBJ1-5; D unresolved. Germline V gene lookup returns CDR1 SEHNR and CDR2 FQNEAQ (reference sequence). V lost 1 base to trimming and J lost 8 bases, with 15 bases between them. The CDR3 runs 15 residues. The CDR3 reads CASSLGGQQSEPQHF. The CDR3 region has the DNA TGTGCCAGCAGCTTAGGAGGGCAGCAAAGTGAGCCCCAGCATTTT.

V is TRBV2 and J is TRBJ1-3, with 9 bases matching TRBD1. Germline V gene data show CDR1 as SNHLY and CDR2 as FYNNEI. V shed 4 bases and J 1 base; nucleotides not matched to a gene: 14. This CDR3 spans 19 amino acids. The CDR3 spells CASSVYQGQGTPSGNTIYF. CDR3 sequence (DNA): TGTGCCAGCAGTGTTTACCAGGGACAGGGAACCCCATCTGGAAACACCATATATTTT.

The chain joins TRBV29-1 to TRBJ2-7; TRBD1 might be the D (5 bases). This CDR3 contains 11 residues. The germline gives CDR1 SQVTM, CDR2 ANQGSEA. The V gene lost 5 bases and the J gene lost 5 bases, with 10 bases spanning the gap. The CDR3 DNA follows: TGCAGCGTTATCGGACACGACGAGCAGTACTTC. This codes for CSVIGHDEQYF.

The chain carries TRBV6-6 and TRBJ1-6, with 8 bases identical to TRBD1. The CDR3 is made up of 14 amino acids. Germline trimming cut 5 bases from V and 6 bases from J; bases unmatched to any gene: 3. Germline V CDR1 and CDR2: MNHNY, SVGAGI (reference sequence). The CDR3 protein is CASSGQGGNSPLHF. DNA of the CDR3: TGTGCCAGCAGTGGACAGGGCGGTAATTCACCCCTCCACTTT.